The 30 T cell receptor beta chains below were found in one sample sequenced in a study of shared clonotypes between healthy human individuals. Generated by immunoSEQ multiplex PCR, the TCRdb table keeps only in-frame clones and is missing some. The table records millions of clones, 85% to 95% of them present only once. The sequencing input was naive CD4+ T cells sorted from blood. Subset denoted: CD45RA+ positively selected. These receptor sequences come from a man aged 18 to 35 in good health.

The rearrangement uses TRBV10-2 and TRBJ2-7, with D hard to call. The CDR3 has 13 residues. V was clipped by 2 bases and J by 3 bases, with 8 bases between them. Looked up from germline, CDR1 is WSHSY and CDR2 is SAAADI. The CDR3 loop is CASSEIPVYEQYF. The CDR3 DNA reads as TGCGCCAGCAGTGAGATCCCAGTCTACGAGCAGTACTTC.

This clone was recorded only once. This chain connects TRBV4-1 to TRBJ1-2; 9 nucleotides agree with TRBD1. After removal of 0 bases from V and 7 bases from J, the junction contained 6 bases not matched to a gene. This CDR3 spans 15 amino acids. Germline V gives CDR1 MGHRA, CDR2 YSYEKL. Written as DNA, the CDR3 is TGCGCCAGCAGCCAAGATGGGGACAGGGCGGGTGGCTACACCTTC. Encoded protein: CASSQDGDRAGGYTF.

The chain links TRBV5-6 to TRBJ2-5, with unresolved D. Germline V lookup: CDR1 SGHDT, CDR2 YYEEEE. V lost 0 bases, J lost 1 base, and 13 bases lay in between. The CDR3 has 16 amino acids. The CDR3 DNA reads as TGTGCCAGCAGCTTGGGACCCTCGGCCCCCCAAGAGACCCAGTACTTC. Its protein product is CASSLGPSAPQETQYF. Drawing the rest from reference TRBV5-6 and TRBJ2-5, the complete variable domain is DAGVTQSPTHLIKTRGQQVTLRCSPKSGHDTVSWYQQALGQGPQFIFQYYEEEERQRGNFPDRFSGHQFPNYSSELNVNALLLGDSALYLCASSLGPSAPQETQYFGPGTRLLVL.

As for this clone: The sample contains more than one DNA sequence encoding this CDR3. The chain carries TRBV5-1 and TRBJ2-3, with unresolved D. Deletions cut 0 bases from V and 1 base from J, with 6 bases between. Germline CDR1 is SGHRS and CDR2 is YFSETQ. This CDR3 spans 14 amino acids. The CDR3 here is CASSLGSGTDTQYF. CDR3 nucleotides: TGCGCCAGCAGCTTGGGGAGCGGCACAGATACGCAGTATTTT.

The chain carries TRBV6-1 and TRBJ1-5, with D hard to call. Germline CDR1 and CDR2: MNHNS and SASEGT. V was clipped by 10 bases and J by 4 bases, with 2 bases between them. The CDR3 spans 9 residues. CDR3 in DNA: TGTGCCACAAATCAGCCCCAGCATTTT. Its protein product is CATNQPQHF.

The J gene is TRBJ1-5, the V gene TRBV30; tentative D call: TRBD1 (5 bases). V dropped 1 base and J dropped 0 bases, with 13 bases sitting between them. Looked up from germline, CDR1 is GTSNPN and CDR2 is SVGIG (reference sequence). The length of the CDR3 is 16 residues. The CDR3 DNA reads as TGTGCCTGGAGTGCCCCCGCAGGGTATAGCAATCAGCCCCAGCATTTT. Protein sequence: CAWSAPAGYSNQPQHF.

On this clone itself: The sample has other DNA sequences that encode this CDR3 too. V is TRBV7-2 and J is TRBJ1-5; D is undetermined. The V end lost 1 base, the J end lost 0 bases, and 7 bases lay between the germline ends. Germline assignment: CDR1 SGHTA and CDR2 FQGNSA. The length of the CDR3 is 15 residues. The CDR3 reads CASSLVGDSNQPQHF. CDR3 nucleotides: TGTGCCAGCAGCTTAGTCGGAGATAGCAATCAGCCCCAGCATTTT.

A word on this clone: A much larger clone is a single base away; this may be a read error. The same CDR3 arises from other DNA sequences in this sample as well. The CDR3 bases are TGCGCCAGCAGCTCTGGGGCCAACGTCCTGACTTTC. The encoded protein is CASSSGANVLTF. The chain carries TRBV10-1 and TRBJ2-6; D not certain. Deletions cut 6 bases from V and 0 bases from J, with 0 bases between. The CDR3 contains 12 residues. Germline V gene lookup returns CDR1 WNHNN and CDR2 SYGVQD (reference sequence).

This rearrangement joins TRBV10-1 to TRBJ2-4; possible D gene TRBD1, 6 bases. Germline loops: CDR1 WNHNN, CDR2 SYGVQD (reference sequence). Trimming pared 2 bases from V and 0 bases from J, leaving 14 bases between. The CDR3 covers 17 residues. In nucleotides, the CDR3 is TGCGCCAGCAGTGAGCCGCGGACAGATATAGCCAAAAACATTCAGTACTTC. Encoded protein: CASSEPRTDIAKNIQYF.

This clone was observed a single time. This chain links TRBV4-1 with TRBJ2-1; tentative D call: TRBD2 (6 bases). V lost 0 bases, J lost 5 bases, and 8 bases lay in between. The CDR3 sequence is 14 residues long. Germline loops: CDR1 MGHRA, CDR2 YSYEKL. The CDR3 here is CASSQEDYNNEQFF. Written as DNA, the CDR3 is TGCGCCAGCAGCCAAGAGGACTACAACAATGAGCAGTTCTTC.

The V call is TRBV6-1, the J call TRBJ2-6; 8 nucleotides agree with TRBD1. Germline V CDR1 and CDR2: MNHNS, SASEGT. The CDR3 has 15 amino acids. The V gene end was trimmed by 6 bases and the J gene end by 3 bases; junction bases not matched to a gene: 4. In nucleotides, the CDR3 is TGTGCCAGCAGGAGACAGGGGATTGGGGCCAACGTCCTGACTTTC. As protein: CASRRQGIGANVLTF.

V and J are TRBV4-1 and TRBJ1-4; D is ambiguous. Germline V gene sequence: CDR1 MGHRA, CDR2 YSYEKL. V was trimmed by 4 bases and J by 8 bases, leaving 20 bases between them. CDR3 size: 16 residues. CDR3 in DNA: TGCGCCAGCAGCCCTAACCTGGGCCTATTCCCCGAAAAACTGTTTTTT. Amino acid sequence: CASSPNLGLFPEKLFF.

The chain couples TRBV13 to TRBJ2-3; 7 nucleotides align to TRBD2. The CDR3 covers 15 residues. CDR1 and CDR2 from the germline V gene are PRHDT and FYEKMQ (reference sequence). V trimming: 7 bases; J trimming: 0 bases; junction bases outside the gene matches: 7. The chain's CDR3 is CASMAGGFSTDTQYF. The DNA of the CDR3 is TGTGCCAGCATGGCCGGGGGGTTTAGCACAGATACGCAGTATTTT.

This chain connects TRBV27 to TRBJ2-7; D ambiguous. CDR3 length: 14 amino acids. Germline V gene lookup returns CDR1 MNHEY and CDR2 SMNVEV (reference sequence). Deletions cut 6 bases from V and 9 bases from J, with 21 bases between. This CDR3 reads CASSLDGAPPRQYF. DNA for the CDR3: TGTGCCAGCAGCTTGGACGGAGCCCCCCCTAGGCAGTACTTC.

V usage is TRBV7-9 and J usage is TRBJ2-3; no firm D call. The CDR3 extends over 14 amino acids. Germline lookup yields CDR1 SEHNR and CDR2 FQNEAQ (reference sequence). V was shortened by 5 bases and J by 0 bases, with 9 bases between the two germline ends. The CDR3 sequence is CASSLGFSTDTQYF. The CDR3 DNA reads TGTGCCAGCAGCCTTGGTTTTAGCACAGATACGCAGTATTTT.

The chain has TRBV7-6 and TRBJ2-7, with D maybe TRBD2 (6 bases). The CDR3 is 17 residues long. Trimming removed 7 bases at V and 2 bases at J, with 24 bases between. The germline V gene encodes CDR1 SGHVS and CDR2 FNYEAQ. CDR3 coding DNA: TGTGCCAGCACCCTACCCCTCTCGGGCGGGGAGCCCTACGAGCAGTACTTC. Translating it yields CASTLPLSGGEPYEQYF.

The CDR3 DNA follows: TGTGCCAGCAGCCAACAGGGGCAAGGGAACACCATATATTTT. Its protein is CASSQQGQGNTIYF. The chain joins TRBV7-2 to TRBJ1-3, with TRBD1 matching over 7 bases. CDR3 size: 14 residues. Germline V lookup: CDR1 SGHTA, CDR2 FQGNSA. V gave up 5 bases and J gave up 7 bases; unmatched junction bases: 8.

The CDR3 DNA follows: TGTGCCACCAAGCGAGGGGATCCAGGTGAAAAACTGTTTTTT. This translates into CATKRGDPGEKLFF. The chain joins TRBV28 to TRBJ1-4; tentatively, D is TRBD1 (5 bases). With 10 bases removed from V and 7 bases from J, the gap between germline ends came to 19 bases. Germline-derived CDR1 and CDR2 are MDHEN and SYDVKM. The CDR3 covers 14 residues. The variable domain in full, with the rest retrieved from reference TRBV28 and TRBJ1-4, is DVKVTQSSRYLVKRTGEKVFLECVQDMDHENMFWYRQDPGLGLRLIYFSYDVKMKEKGDIPEGYSVSREKKERFSLILESASTNQTSMYLCATKRGDPGEKLFFGSGTQLSVL.

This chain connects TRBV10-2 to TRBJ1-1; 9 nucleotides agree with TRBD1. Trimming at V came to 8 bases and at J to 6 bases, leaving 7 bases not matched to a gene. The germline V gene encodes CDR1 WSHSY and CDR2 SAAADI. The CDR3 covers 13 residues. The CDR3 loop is CASLDRGAPEAFF. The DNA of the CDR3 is TGCGCCAGCCTGGACAGGGGTGCGCCTGAAGCTTTCTTT.

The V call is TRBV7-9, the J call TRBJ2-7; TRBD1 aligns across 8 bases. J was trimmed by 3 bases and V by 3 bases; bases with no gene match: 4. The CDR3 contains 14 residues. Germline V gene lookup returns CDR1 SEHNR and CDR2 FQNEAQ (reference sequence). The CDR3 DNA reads TGTGCCAGCAGCTTCCCAGGGGGCGGCTACGAGCAGTACTTC. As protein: CASSFPGGGYEQYF. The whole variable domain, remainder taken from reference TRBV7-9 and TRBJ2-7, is DTGVSQNPRHKITKRGQNVTFRCDPISEHNRLYWYRQTLGQGPEFLTYFQNEAQLEKSRLLSDRFSAERPKGSFSTLEIQRTEQGDSAMYLCASSFPGGGYEQYFGPGTRLTVT.

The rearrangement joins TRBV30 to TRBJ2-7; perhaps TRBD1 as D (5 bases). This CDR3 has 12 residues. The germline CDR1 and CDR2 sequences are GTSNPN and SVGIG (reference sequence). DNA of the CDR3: TGTGCCTGGAGTTACCTCGCGACAGCTCCTATCGTC. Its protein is CAWSYLATAPIV.

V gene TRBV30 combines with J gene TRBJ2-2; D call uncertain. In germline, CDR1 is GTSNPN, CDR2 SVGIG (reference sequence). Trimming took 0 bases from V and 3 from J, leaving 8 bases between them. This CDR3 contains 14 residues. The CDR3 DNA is TGTGCCTGGAGTGTGGGCACCGACACCGGGGAGCTGTTTTTT. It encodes CAWSVGTDTGELFF.

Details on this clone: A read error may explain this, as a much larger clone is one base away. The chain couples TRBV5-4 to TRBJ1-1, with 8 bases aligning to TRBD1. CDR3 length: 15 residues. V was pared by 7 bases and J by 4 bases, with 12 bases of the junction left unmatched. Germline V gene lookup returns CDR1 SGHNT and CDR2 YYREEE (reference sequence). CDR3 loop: CASGTNRQGRTEAFF. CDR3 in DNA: TGTGCCAGCGGAACTAATAGACAGGGGCGCACTGAAGCTTTCTTT.

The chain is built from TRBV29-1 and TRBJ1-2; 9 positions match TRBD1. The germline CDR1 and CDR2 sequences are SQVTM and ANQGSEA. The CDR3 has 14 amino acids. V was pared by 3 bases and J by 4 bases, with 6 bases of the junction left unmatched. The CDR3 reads CSVDTGGVAYGYTF. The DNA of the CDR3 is TGCAGCGTTGATACAGGGGGCGTCGCCTATGGCTACACCTTC.

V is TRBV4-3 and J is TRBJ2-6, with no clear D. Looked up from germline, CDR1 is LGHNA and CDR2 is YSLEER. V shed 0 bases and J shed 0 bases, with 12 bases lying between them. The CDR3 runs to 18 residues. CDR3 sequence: CASSQDLRQLSGANVLTF. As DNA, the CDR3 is TGCGCCAGCAGCCAAGATCTACGACAACTCTCTGGGGCCAACGTCCTGACTTTC.

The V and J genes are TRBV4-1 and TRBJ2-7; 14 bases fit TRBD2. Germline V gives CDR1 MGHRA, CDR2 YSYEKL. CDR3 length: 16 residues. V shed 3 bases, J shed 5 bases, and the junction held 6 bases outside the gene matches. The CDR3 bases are TGCGCCAGCAGCCAGATTGGGACTAGCGGGAGCCACGAGCAGTACTTC. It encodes CASSQIGTSGSHEQYF.

CDR3 coding DNA: TGTGCCAGCACCGGCATTTTCACAGATACGCAGTATTTT. Its protein is CASTGIFTDTQYF. The chain has TRBV2 and TRBJ2-3; D gene uncertain. The CDR3 is made up of 13 amino acids. The V and J ends lost 7 bases and 2 bases respectively, with 10 bases between them. Germline V gene data show CDR1 as SNHLY and CDR2 as FYNNEI.

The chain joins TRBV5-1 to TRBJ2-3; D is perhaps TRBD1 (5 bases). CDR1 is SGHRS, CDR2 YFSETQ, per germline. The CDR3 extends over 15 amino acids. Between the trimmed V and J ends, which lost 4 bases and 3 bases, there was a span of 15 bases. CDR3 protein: CASSSRALRTDTQYF. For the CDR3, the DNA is TGCGCCAGCAGCAGCAGGGCGTTGAGGACAGATACGCAGTATTTT.

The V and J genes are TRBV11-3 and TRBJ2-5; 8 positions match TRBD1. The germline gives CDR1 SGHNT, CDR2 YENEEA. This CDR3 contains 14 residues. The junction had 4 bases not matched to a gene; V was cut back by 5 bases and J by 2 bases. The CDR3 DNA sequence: TGTGCCAGCAGCCCGCGACAGGGGCAAGAGACCCAGTACTTC. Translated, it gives CASSPRQGQETQYF.

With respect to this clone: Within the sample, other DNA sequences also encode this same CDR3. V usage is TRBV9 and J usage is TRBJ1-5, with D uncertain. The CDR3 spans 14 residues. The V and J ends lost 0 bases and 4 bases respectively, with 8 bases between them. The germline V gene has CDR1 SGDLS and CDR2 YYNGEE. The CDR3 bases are TGTGCCAGCAGCGTAGGTAGTGGGAATCAGCCCCAGCATTTT. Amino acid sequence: CASSVGSGNQPQHF.